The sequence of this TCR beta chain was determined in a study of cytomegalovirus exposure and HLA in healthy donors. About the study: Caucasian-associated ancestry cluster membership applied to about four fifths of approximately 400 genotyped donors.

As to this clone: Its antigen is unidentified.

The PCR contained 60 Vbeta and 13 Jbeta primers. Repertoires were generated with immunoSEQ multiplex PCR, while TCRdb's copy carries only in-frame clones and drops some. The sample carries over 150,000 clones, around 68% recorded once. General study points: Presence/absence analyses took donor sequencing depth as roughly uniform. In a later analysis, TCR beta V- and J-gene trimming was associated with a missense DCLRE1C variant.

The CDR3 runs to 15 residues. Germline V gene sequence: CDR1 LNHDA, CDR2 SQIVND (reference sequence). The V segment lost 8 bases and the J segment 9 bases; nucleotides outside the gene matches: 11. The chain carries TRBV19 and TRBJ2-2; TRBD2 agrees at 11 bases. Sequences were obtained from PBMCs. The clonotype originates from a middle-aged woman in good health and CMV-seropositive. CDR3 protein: CASQVPLAGGRELFF. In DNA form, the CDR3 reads TGTGCCAGTCAAGTCCCCCTAGCGGGGGGTCGGGAGCTGTTTTTT. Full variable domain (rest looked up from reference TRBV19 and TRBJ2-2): DGGITQSPKYLFRKEGQNVTLSCEQNLNHDAMYWYRQDPGQGLRLIYYSQIVNDFQKGDIAEGYSVSREKKESFPLTVTSAQKNPTAFYLCASQVPLAGGRELFFGEGSRLTVL.